This is a list of T cell receptor beta chains from one sample in a study of cytomegalovirus exposure and HLA in healthy donors. This table comes from immunoSEQ multiplex PCR, and its TCRdb copy is limited to in-frame clones, with some not included. The sample has approximately 200,000 clones; approximately 78% are singletons. The source material was PBMCs. Every receptor here comes from a woman in her forties or fifties in good health and CMV-seropositive. CDR3s include the opening cysteine and the closing phenylalanine or tryptophan. Each record gives: D gene, J gene, V gene, clone size, CDR3 DNA, CDR3 protein. A D gene is named only where the DNA matches it firmly. A clone size is listed for some rows: how often the clone was seen (once, few, many), or a class if it is expanded.

TRBD1,TRBJ2-1,TRBV4-1,few,TGCGCCAGCAGCCAAGAGAAGGACAGGACCTCCTACAATGAGCAGTTCTTC,CASSQEKDRTSYNEQFF
-,TRBJ2-5,TRBV11-2,-,TGTGCCAGCAGCGTTGGGGGGTCTACGTACCAAGAGACCCAGTACTTC,CASSVGGSTYQETQYF
-,TRBJ1-2,TRBV27,-,TGTGCCAGCAGTTTATCGGGAGGGGACTATGGCTACACCTTC,CASSLSGGDYGYTF
TRBD2,TRBJ2-7,TRBV6-5,-,TGTGCCAGCAGTTACTCGGGCGGGAGCTACGAGCAGTACTTC,CASSYSGGSYEQYF
-,TRBJ1-2,TRBV27,few,TGTGCCAGCAGTTTAGAGGGCCAGGGGAGTGGCTACACCTTC,CASSLEGQGSGYTF
TRBD1,TRBJ2-1,TRBV2,-,TGTGCCAGCAGAACAACAGGGGGCGCCGGCGGTGAGCAGTTCTTC,CASRTTGGAGGEQFF
-,TRBJ1-5,TRBV19,-,TGTGCCAGTCTCCCCACCGAGGTTTGGGGCCGTAGAAGCAATCAGCCCCAGCATTTT,CASLPTEVWGRRSNQPQHF
-,TRBJ1-2,TRBV19,-,TGTGCCAGCACTCCGGGACGGGGGGCCTATGGCTACACCTTC,CASTPGRGAYGYTF
-,TRBJ2-7,TRBV18,-,TGTGCCAGCTCCCCTCCAGGTTCCCACTACGAGCAGTACTTC,CASSPPGSHYEQYF
TRBD2,TRBJ2-7,TRBV28,-,TGTGCCAGCAGTTCGGGGGGGGAGGGCCTCTACGAGCAGTACTTC,CASSSGGEGLYEQYF
TRBD1,TRBJ1-1,TRBV5-1,-,TGCGCCAGCAGCGGGGGACAGAAGAACACTGAAGCTTTCTTT,CASSGGQKNTEAFF
-,TRBJ2-3,TRBV2,-,TGTGCCAGCAGCCGACAGCCAGATACGCAGTATTTT,CASSRQPDTQYF
-,TRBJ1-1,TRBV2,-,TGTGCCAGCATGTTTCGCGCTGAAGCTTTCTTT,CASMFRAEAFF
-,TRBJ2-3,TRBV11-3,-,TGTGCCAGCAGCTTTGAGGGGGGGTCAGATACGCAGTATTTT,CASSFEGGSDTQYF
-,TRBJ1-1,TRBV6-5,-,TGTGCCAGCAGAAATACAGCAAACACTGAAGCTTTCTTT,CASRNTANTEAFF
TRBD1,TRBJ1-5,TRBV5-1,-,TGCGCCAGCAGCCCGAACAGGGGTCAGCCCCAGCATTTT,CASSPNRGQPQHF
TRBD2,TRBJ2-1,TRBV2,-,TGTGCCAGACCCCCAAGGGAGGCGGGGGGCCCCGCACCCAATGAGCAGTTCTTC,CARPPREAGGPAPNEQFF
-,TRBJ2-7,TRBV5-4,few,TGTGCCAGCAGCTCGAGGGAGATTACTTACGAGCAGTACTTC,CASSSREITYEQYF
TRBD2,TRBJ2-3,TRBV6-5,-,TGTGCCAGCAGTTACGCGGGGGACACAGATACGCAGTATTTT,CASSYAGDTDTQYF
-,TRBJ2-4,TRBV18,-,TGTGCCAGCTCACACCAGGAAGGCAAAAACATTCAGTACTTC,CASSHQEGKNIQYF